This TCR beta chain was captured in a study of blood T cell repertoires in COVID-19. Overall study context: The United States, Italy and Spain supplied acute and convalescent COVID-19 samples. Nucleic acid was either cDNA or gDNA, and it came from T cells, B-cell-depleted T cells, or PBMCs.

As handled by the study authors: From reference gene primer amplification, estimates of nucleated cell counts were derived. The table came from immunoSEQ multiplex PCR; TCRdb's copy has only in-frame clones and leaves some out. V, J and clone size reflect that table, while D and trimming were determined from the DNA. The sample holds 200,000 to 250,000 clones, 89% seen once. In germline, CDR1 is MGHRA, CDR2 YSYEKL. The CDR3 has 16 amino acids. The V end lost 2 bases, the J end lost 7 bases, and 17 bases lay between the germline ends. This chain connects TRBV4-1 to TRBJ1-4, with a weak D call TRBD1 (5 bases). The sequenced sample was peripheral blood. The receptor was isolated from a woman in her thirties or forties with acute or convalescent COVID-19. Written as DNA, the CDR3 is TGCGCCAGCAGCCAATTCCACCAGGGCCTTTTTGAAAAACTGTTTTTT. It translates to CASSQFHQGLFEKLFF.